The rows below give T cell receptor beta chains drawn from one sample of a study of blood T cell repertoires in COVID-19. Profiling relied on immunoSEQ multiplex PCR, and the TCRdb table lists in-frame clones only, not all of them. Here the sample spans approximately 240,000 clones, roughly 84% being singletons. Material: peripheral blood. These receptors were obtained from a woman aged 40 to 55 who had recovered from COVID-19. CDR3s include the opening cysteine and the closing phenylalanine or tryptophan.

V gene	CDR3 protein
TRBV7-2	CASSLDGRTGGEQYF
TRBV27	CASSKTGVDQPQHF
TRBV7-2	CASSDGPGQQETQYF
TRBV27	CASSLRTGEDTQYF
TRBV28	CASAHPQGSRAKQYF
TRBV25-1	CASSASGAVDKTQYF
TRBV28	CASSLVPGANSGANVLTF
TRBV27	CASSPLQRGGTDTQYF
TRBV5-5	CASSFADRANTEAFF
TRBV19	CASKGGLGPPQHF
TRBV19	CASSTTGGSSYEQYF
TRBV7-6	CASSLGSTGFSGNTIYF
TRBV6-5	CASSYSGPNQPQHF
TRBV21-1	CASSKASGTGITYEQYF
TRBV15	CATSRDRGRYEQYF
TRBV4-3	CASSLGTSGRTDTQYF
TRBV7-7	CASSFTVAGSTDTQYF
TRBV7-8	CASSYQGIGSNQPQHF
TRBV7-2	CASSNTQGPLGGGYTF
TRBV28	CASSPPGFLNYGYTF